The clone carrying this T cell receptor (beta chain) was counted only a few times. There are 10 residues in the CDR3. The germline V gene has CDR1 SGHTA and CDR2 FQGNSA. V lost 5 bases, J lost 7 bases, and 6 bases lay in between. Genomic DNA templated the TCR beta VDJ and CDR3 profiling. One entry per CDR3 protein results from TCRdb running MiXCR on the reads. The sample carries about 180,000 distinct CDR3 sequences, 48% recorded once. Patients picked for sequencing had shown CD8+CD57+ cell expansion detected by flow cytometry. This sample is drawn from a study of CD8+CD57+ T cells in acquired aplastic anemia.

The chain combines TRBV7-2 with TRBJ2-7, with no clear D. This TCR was recovered from a human donor with aplastic anemia. Sequenced input: sorted CD4+, CD8+, or CD8+CD57+ T cells (not recorded which) from PBMCs. DNA of the CDR3: TGTGCCAGCAGCGCGAATGAGCAGTACTTC. Its protein product is CASSANEQYF.